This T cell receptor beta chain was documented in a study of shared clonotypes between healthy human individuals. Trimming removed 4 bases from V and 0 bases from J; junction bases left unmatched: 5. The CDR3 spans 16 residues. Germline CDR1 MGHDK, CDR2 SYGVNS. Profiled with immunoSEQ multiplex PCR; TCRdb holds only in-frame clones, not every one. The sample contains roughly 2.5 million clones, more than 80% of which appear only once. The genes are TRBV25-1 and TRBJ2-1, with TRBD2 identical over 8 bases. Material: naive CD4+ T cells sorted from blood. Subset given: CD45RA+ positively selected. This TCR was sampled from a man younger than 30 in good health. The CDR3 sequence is CASSGAGRASYNEQFF. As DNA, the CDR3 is TGTGCCAGCAGTGGAGCCGGGAGGGCCTCCTACAATGAGCAGTTCTTC.